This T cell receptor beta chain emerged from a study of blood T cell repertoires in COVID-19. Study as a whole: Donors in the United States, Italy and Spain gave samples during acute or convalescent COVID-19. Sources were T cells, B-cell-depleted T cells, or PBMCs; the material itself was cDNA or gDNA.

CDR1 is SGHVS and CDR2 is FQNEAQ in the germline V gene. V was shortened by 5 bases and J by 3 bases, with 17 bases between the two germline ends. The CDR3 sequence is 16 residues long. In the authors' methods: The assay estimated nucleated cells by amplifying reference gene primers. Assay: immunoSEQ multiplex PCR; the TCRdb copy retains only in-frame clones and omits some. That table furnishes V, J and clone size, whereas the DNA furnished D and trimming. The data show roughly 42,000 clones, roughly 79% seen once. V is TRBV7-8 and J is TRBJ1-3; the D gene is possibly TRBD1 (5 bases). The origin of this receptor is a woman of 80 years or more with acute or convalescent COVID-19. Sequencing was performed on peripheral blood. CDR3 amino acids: CASSPRQRTNGNTIYF. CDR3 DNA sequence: TGTGCCAGCAGCCCGAGACAGCGGACTAATGGAAACACCATATATTTT.